This TCR beta chain was profiled in a study of PD-1 blockade in classical Hodgkin lymphoma. Whole-study results and caveats: Reports indicated that newly diagnosed patients had lower baseline TCR diversity than healthy donors did.

The CDR3 runs 17 residues. Trimming took 2 bases from V and 1 from J, leaving 17 bases between them. Germline assignment: CDR1 SGHRS and CDR2 YFSETQ. As regards this clone: Its antigen is undetermined.

Generated by immunoSEQ multiplex PCR, the TCRdb table keeps only in-frame clones and is missing some. The table includes tens of thousands of clones, approximately 80% detected once. Every patient experienced relapse after autologous stem cell transplantation, and brentuximab vedotin exposure varied. Complete response, partial response or progressive disease was recorded as best response. This chain uses TRBV5-1 with TRBJ2-3; tentative D call: TRBD1 (5 bases). The sample was peripheral blood mononuclear cells (PBMCs), taken at baseline. This clonotype was obtained from a human donor with classical Hodgkin lymphoma. CDR3 DNA sequence: TGCGCCAGCAGCTTTGTAGGGGTGGGGTCTGGCACAGATACGCAGTATTTT. It specifies CASSFVGVGSGTDTQYF.